Below are 23 T cell receptor beta chains sequenced from a single sample in a study of radiotherapy plus CTLA-4 blockade in lung cancer. TCRdb's table, derived via immunoSEQ multiplex PCR, lists solely in-frame clones and lacks some. The table lists some 73,000 clones, about 80% of them singletons. Material: peripheral blood, obtained from a patient treated with radiotherapy plus ipilimumab. Receptors were obtained from a human donor with non-small cell lung cancer who had stable disease on radiotherapy plus ipilimumab.

V and J are TRBV28 and TRBJ2-1, with 8 bases that match TRBD1. This CDR3 spans 15 amino acids. CDR1 MDHEN and CDR2 SYDVKM come from the germline V gene. V shed 4 bases, J shed 6 bases, and the junction held 8 bases outside the gene matches. The CDR3 spells CASSSRTGHVNEQFF. The DNA of the CDR3 is TGTGCCAGCAGTTCTCGGACAGGGCATGTCAATGAGCAGTTCTTC. The full variable domain, in which reference TRBV28 and TRBJ2-1 provide the parts outside the CDR3, is DVKVTQSSRYLVKRTGEKVFLECVQDMDHENMFWYRQDPGLGLRLIYFSYDVKMKEKGDIPEGYSVSREKKERFSLILESASTNQTSMYLCASSSRTGHVNEQFFGPGTRLTVL.

The chain joins TRBV2 to TRBJ2-3; the D is unclear. Germline CDR1 and CDR2: SNHLY and FYNNEI. There are 12 residues in the CDR3. Trimming cost V 4 bases and J 2 bases, with 4 bases left between them. The CDR3, as DNA: TGTGCCAGCAGTGTGACCACAGATACGCAGTATTTT. Its protein is CASSVTTDTQYF.

The chain employs TRBV27 and TRBJ2-7, with D maybe TRBD1 (6 bases). V shed 2 bases and J shed 3 bases, with 8 bases lying between them. Germline CDR1 is MNHEY and CDR2 is SMNVEV (reference sequence). The CDR3 contains 13 residues. CDR3 residues: CASSLLQGYEQYF. DNA of the CDR3: TGTGCCAGCAGTTTACTACAGGGCTACGAGCAGTACTTC.

The sample holds a few counts of this clone. This chain connects TRBV18 to TRBJ1-6, with D possibly TRBD1 on 5 matching bases. Germline CDR1 KGHSH, CDR2 LQKENI. With 5 bases removed from V and 6 bases from J, the gap between germline ends came to 11 bases. The CDR3 spans 14 residues. The CDR3 is CASSGDASNSPLHF. Written as DNA, the CDR3 is TGTGCCAGCTCAGGGGACGCCAGTAATTCACCCCTCCACTTT.

V usage is TRBV30 and J usage is TRBJ2-1, with 9 bases identical to TRBD2. V dropped 4 bases and J dropped 6; count of bases not matched to a gene: 13. Germline CDR1 reads GTSNPN; CDR2 reads SVGIG (reference sequence). The CDR3 has 16 residues. The CDR3: CAWTPYSGGRLNEQFF. DNA of the CDR3: TGTGCCTGGACCCCCTATAGCGGGGGAAGACTCAATGAGCAGTTCTTC.

The chain is built from TRBV5-1 and TRBJ2-3, with TRBD2 matching over 8 bases. V lost 1 base and J lost 2; bases outside the gene matches: 3. CDR3 size: 15 residues. Germline V gene data show CDR1 as SGHRS and CDR2 as YFSETQ. The chain's CDR3 is CASSLYGGDTDTQYF. DNA for the CDR3: TGCGCCAGCAGCTTGTACGGGGGGGACACAGATACGCAGTATTTT.

V usage is TRBV30 and J usage is TRBJ2-7; maybe TRBD1 (6 bases). The CDR3 spans 12 residues. V lost 4 bases, J lost 4 bases, and 11 bases lay in between. Germline lookup yields CDR1 GTSNPN and CDR2 SVGIG (reference sequence). The chain's CDR3 is CAWKGDQYEQYF. The CDR3 bases are TGTGCCTGGAAGGGGGATCAATACGAGCAGTACTTC. The whole variable domain, remainder taken from reference TRBV30 and TRBJ2-7, is SQTIHQWPATLVQPVGSPLSLECTVEGTSNPNLYWYRQAAGRGLQLLFYSVGIGQISSEVPQNLSASRPQDRQFILSSKKLLLSDSGFYLCAWKGDQYEQYFGPGTRLTVT.

This chain joins TRBV19 and TRBJ2-1; D is perhaps TRBD2 (5 bases). This CDR3 is built from 15 residues. The V and J ends lost 1 base and 4 bases respectively, with 11 bases between them. Germline CDR1 reads LNHDA; CDR2 reads SQIVND (reference sequence). Here the CDR3 DNA reads TGTGCCAGTAGTATAGGGGCGGGTTATTACAATGAGCAGTTCTTC. It encodes CASSIGAGYYNEQFF.

This clone has more than one count but fewer than ten. The chain uses TRBV19 and TRBJ2-7, with D perhaps TRBD1 or TRBD2 (5 bases each). V was cut by 5 bases and J by 0 bases, with 14 bases left in between. The length of the CDR3 is 15 residues. Germline assignment: CDR1 LNHDA and CDR2 SQIVND (reference sequence). The chain's CDR3 is CASSPQGRPSYEQYF. The CDR3 DNA sequence: TGTGCCAGTAGTCCTCAGGGACGGCCCTCCTACGAGCAGTACTTC.

The chain links TRBV28 to TRBJ1-2; maybe TRBD1 (6 bases). Germline V CDR1 and CDR2: MDHEN, SYDVKM. V shed 7 bases and J shed 8 bases, with 14 bases lying between them. The CDR3 sequence is 12 residues long. CDR3 in amino acids: CASTGGGGGYTF. The CDR3 DNA sequence: TGTGCCAGCACCGGGGGTGGGGGCGGCTACACCTTC.

The chain carries TRBV27 and TRBJ1-6; D is unresolved. Trimming left V 4 bases short and J 2 bases short, with 9 bases between. Germline CDR1 MNHEY, CDR2 SMNVEV (reference sequence). The CDR3 has 15 residues. In DNA, the CDR3 is TGTGCCAGCAGTTACACCGCAACCTATAATTCACCCCTCCACTTT. It specifies CASSYTATYNSPLHF.

J is TRBJ1-1 and V is TRBV6-5, with a tentative D call TRBD1 (5 bases). V lost 5 bases and J 1 base, leaving 14 bases between the germline ends. CDR3 size: 15 residues. From germline, CDR1 is MNHEY and CDR2 SVGAGI. CDR3 DNA sequence: TGTGCCAGCAGTGGGTTGCCGGGACGGAACACTGAAGCTTTCTTT. It specifies CASSGLPGRNTEAFF.

In this sample, this clone turned up once. The chain links TRBV9 to TRBJ2-1, with TRBD2 matching 8 bases. This CDR3 is 15 amino acids long. V was clipped by 0 bases and J by 7 bases; unmatched bases: 6. Germline V lookup: CDR1 SGDLS, CDR2 YYNGEE. CDR3 DNA: TGTGCCAGCAGCGTAGTAATTAGCGGGGAAAATGAGCAGTTCTTC. Protein product: CASSVVISGENEQFF.

The chain joins TRBV4-1 to TRBJ1-2, with TRBD1 identical over 7 bases. Trimming at V came to 5 bases and at J to 2 bases, leaving 5 bases not matched to a gene. Germline CDR1 MGHRA, CDR2 YSYEKL. The CDR3 contains 14 residues. The CDR3 DNA reads as TGCGCCAGCAGCTCTCCGACAGGGAACTATGGCTACACCTTC. This encodes CASSSPTGNYGYTF.

This clone was found a few times. Other DNA sequences in this sample translate to the same CDR3. V is TRBV28 and J is TRBJ1-2; D possibly corresponds to TRBD1 (5 bases). Per germline, CDR1 MDHEN and CDR2 SYDVKM. Trimming removed 1 base from V and 6 bases from J, with 6 bases in between. This CDR3 spans 12 amino acids. The CDR3: CASSLLGDGYTF. The CDR3 bases are TGTGCCAGCAGTTTATTGGGGGATGGCTACACCTTC.

The chain joins TRBV5-1 to TRBJ2-7; 11 bases match TRBD2. This CDR3 comprises 15 residues. The V and J ends lost 1 base and 9 bases, in that order; junction bases with no gene match: 9. Germline V gene lookup returns CDR1 SGHRS and CDR2 YFSETQ. CDR3 residues: CASSLQTSGEAGQYF. CDR3 in DNA: TGCGCCAGCAGCTTGCAGACTAGCGGGGAAGCAGGGCAGTACTTC.

The V and J genes are TRBV19 and TRBJ2-3, with D tentatively TRBD1 or TRBD2 (5 bases each). The CDR3 consists of 14 residues. Germline CDR1 LNHDA, CDR2 SQIVND (reference sequence). Trimming removed 6 bases from V and 3 bases from J, with 13 bases in between. Here the CDR3 reads CASRNMGVTDTQYF. CDR3 nucleotide sequence: TGTGCCAGTAGAAATATGGGGGTGACAGATACGCAGTATTTT.

The chain employs TRBV5-1 and TRBJ2-2; D may be TRBD1 (7 bases). Germline V gives CDR1 SGHRS, CDR2 YFSETQ. Trimming shortened V by 0 bases and J by 6 bases, and 12 bases separated the two germline ends. CDR3 length: 15 residues. The CDR3: CASSLAAGGSGELFF. In DNA, the CDR3 is TGCGCCAGCAGCTTGGCCGCAGGGGGGTCCGGGGAGCTGTTTTTT.

The chain is built from TRBV7-9 and TRBJ1-1; 10 positions match TRBD1. In germline, CDR1 is SEHNR, CDR2 FQNEAQ (reference sequence). The V gene end was trimmed by 0 bases and the J gene end by 3 bases; junction bases not matched to a gene: 4. CDR3 length: 16 residues. CDR3 DNA: TGTGCCAGCAGCTTAGCTGGGACAGGGGCGTACACTGAAGCTTTCTTT. It is translated as CASSLAGTGAYTEAFF.

The chain couples TRBV5-1 to TRBJ1-2; TRBD1 aligns across 11 bases. Germline values: CDR1 SGHRS, CDR2 YFSETQ. After removal of 3 bases from V and 8 bases from J, the junction contained 3 bases not matched to a gene. The CDR3 length is 13 residues. The CDR3 DNA sequence: TGCGCCAGCAGCTCGGGACAGGGGGAAGGCTACACCTTC. Amino acids: CASSSGQGEGYTF.

V gene TRBV19 combines with J gene TRBJ1-2; the match to TRBD1 covers 12 bases. Trimming cost V 6 bases and J 8 bases; bases outside gene matches: 10. The CDR3 contains 15 residues. The germline gives CDR1 LNHDA, CDR2 SQIVND (reference sequence). The CDR3: CASRSAGTGGAGYTF. The CDR3 nucleotides read TGTGCCAGTAGGTCCGCCGGGACAGGGGGCGCGGGCTACACCTTC.

The chain couples TRBV30 to TRBJ1-2, with 9 positions matching TRBD1. CDR1 GTSNPN and CDR2 SVGIG come from the germline V gene (reference sequence). The CDR3 has 11 residues. After removal of 6 bases from V and 8 bases from J, the junction contained 4 bases not matched to a gene. The CDR3 region is CACRTGAGYTF. The DNA of the CDR3 is TGTGCCTGTAGGACAGGGGCGGGCTACACCTTC.

This clone was seen only a few times. The chain links TRBV29-1 to TRBJ2-7, with 16 bases lining up with TRBD2. From germline, CDR1 is SQVTM and CDR2 ANQGSEA. This CDR3 has 18 residues. The ends lost 0 bases at V and 1 base at J; junction bases unmatched: 6. Written as DNA, the CDR3 is TGCAGCGTTGAAGATTGGGGGACTAGCGGGAGGGTTTCCTACGAGCAGTACTTC. Its protein product is CSVEDWGTSGRVSYEQYF.